This T cell receptor beta chain was identified in a study of T cell changes during pregnancy in multiple sclerosis. TCRdb keeps only in-frame clones here, not all; method: immunoSEQ multiplex PCR. The table includes tens of thousands of clones, just under 95% detected once. CDR1 and CDR2 from the germline V gene are KGHSH and LQKENI. The CDR3 sequence is 16 residues long. Unmatched junction bases numbered 6, after V lost 1 base and J lost 4 bases. The genes are TRBV18 and TRBJ1-4, with 7 bases identical to TRBD1. The receptor's source is a female donor with multiple sclerosis, enrolled in a pregnancy study. Source: CD4+ T cells from peripheral blood mononuclear cells, taken in the third trimester of pregnancy. The CDR3 protein is CASSPRQGEVNEKLFF. DNA for the CDR3: TGTGCCAGCTCACCACGGCAGGGGGAAGTTAATGAAAAACTGTTTTTT.